These 8 T cell receptor beta chains share one sample of origin, sequenced in a study of T cells after yellow fever vaccination. Each CDR3 protein is one row after TCRdb ran MiXCR on the 5' RACE reads. The data contain around 300,000 distinct CDR3 sequences, roughly 4.3% of them singletons. The material sequenced was PBMCs, taken 5 days after the yellow fever booster vaccination. Receptors were obtained from a young man who received the YFV17D yellow fever vaccine.

In its sample, this clonotype was seen many times. This sequence joins TRBV5-5 and TRBJ2-6, with 10 bases that match TRBD1. Germline V gene sequence: CDR1 SGHKS, CDR2 YYEKEE (reference sequence). V was clipped by 4 bases and J by 4 bases; unmatched bases: 5. CDR3 size: 16 residues. CDR3 residues: CASSPGTGVGANVLTF. The CDR3 DNA reads as TGTGCCAGCAGCCCAGGGACAGGGGTCGGGGCCAACGTCCTGACTTTC.

The chain uses TRBV7-6 and TRBJ2-7; no firm D call. Trimming stripped 2 bases from V and 2 bases from J, with 13 bases between. The CDR3 extends over 15 amino acids. CDR1 and CDR2 (germline): SGHVS, FNYEAQ. The CDR3, as DNA: TGTGCCAGCAGCTTATACCTGGACGGAACCTACGAGCAGTACTTC. This gives the protein CASSLYLDGTYEQYF.

The chain carries TRBV7-3 and TRBJ1-1; 9 bases fit TRBD1. V shed 5 bases, J shed 0 bases, and the junction held 7 bases outside the gene matches. The germline gives CDR1 SGHTA, CDR2 FQGTGA. The CDR3 contains 16 residues. The CDR3 here is CASSTRTGVMNTEAFF. CDR3 nucleotide sequence: TGTGCCAGCAGCACCCGGACAGGGGTCATGAACACTGAAGCTTTCTTT.

This chain links TRBV15 with TRBJ1-5; tentatively, D is TRBD1 (5 bases). V gave up 3 bases and J gave up 5 bases, with 14 bases separating them. In germline, CDR1 is LNHNV, CDR2 YYDKDF (reference sequence). The CDR3 has 15 amino acids. CDR3 bases: TGTGCCACCAGCAGGCCTTGGGGCGGTTATCAGCCCCAGCATTTT. Translation gives CATSRPWGGYQPQHF.

This chain connects TRBV7-6 to TRBJ2-3; weak D call: TRBD1 (5 bases). The germline V gene has CDR1 SGHVS and CDR2 FNYEAQ. V was shortened by 6 bases and J by 3 bases, with 13 bases between the two germline ends. CDR3 length: 14 amino acids. CDR3 sequence reads: CASSPQGHTDTQYF. The CDR3 DNA reads TGTGCCAGCAGTCCCCAGGGTCATACAGATACGCAGTATTTT.

This clonotype was counted ten times or more. The chain joins TRBV20-1 to TRBJ2-7; D remains unclear. The germline V and J ends were trimmed by 2 bases and 0 bases, with 8 bases remaining between them. Germline V gene sequence: CDR1 DFQATT, CDR2 SNEGSKA (reference sequence). CDR3 length equals 13 residues. The CDR3 protein is CSARLGSSYEQYF. Written as DNA, the CDR3 is TGCAGTGCTAGACTCGGATCCTCCTACGAGCAGTACTTC.

This clonotype has only a few counts. The chain is built from TRBV12-3 or TRBV12-4 and TRBJ2-5, with D possibly being TRBD1 or TRBD2 (5 bases each). CDR3 length: 15 residues. Trimming shortened V by 5 bases and J by 5 bases, and 18 bases separated the two germline ends. The CDR3 DNA follows: TGTGCCAGCAGTGACTTTTTTCGGGGCTTGGAGACCCAGTACTTC. It translates to CASSDFFRGLETQYF.

This clonotype was counted at least ten times. This sequence joins TRBV9 and TRBJ1-5, with 7 bases lining up with TRBD1. CDR1 is SGDLS and CDR2 is YYNGEE in the germline V gene. The junction had 4 bases not matched to a gene; V was cut back by 4 bases and J by 3 bases. CDR3 length: 14 amino acids. This CDR3 is CASSPGQVNQPQHF. The CDR3 region has the DNA TGTGCCAGCAGCCCAGGACAGGTCAATCAGCCCCAGCATTTT.